The source of this T cell receptor (beta chain) is a study of CD8+CD57+ T cells in acquired aplastic anemia. V lost 2 bases to trimming and J lost 5 bases; unmatched junction nucleotides: 7. Germline V gene lookup returns CDR1 KGHDR and CDR2 SFDVKD. This CDR3 is built from 16 residues. Profiling of TCR beta VDJ combinations and CDR3 sequences used genomic DNA as template. A single record per CDR3 protein comes from TCRdb applying MiXCR to the reads. The table has approximately 98,000 distinct CDR3 sequences, around half seen once. The chain has TRBV24-1 and TRBJ2-5; 10 positions match TRBD1. This TCR was sampled from a human donor in good health, serving as a control. The source material was sorted CD4+, CD8+, or CD8+CD57+ T cells (not recorded which) from PBMCs. The CDR3 is CATSDSDRGLRETQYF. The CDR3 nucleotides read TGTGCCACCAGTGATTCTGACAGGGGGCTGCGGGAGACCCAGTACTTC.